This T cell receptor beta chain stems from a study of blood T cells in healthy people across ages. Each donor's blood draw was approximately 10 milliliters of peripheral blood. The V and J ends lost 0 bases and 2 bases respectively, with 8 bases between them. There are 14 residues in the CDR3. From germline, CDR1 is MNHNY and CDR2 SVGAGI (reference sequence). Using a J-beta primer mix together with a sample-barcoded 5' primer, a second PCR was run for 7 to 11 cycles. TCRdb ran MiXCR on the 5' RACE reads and lists one entry per CDR3 protein. The repertoire holds approximately 1.5 million distinct CDR3 sequences, with about 31% as singletons.

The sequence was obtained from a woman aged 25 to 39 in good health. The sample was blood. The chain joins TRBV6-6 to TRBJ2-7; no definite D call. The CDR3 here is CASSYSRNPYEQYF. CDR3 DNA sequence: TGTGCCAGCAGTTACTCTAGGAATCCCTACGAGCAGTACTTC.